The clone carrying this T cell receptor (beta chain) was counted only a few times. These data are taken from a study of human T cells and chemical hapten exposure. Time point meaning: pre-sensitization, week 0. Stated treatment: therapeutic diphenylcyclopropenone sensitization with weekly scalp DPC. V lost 4 bases and J 7 bases, leaving 20 bases between the germline ends. This CDR3 contains 17 residues. Germline CDR1 is LGHDT and CDR2 is YNNKEL (reference sequence). TCRdb itself ran the RACE reads through MiXCR, one entry per CDR3 protein. In the table there are 55,000 to 75,000 distinct CDR3 sequences, about 6.7% of which are singletons.

The gene calls are TRBV3-1 and TRBJ1-6; tentatively, D is TRBD1 (6 bases). This clonotype originated in a woman in her 30s with alopecia areata. Some clones in this sample may be carry-over from other donors' samples. The input for sequencing was whole blood, taken in connection with sensitization to the hapten diphenylcyclopropenone (DPC). CDR3 in amino acids: CASSPTGTTVGNSPLHF. The CDR3 DNA is TGTGCCAGCAGCCCGACCGGGACAACCGTAGGAAATTCACCCCTCCACTTT.